The count of the clone carrying this TCR beta chain is one. TCRdb processed the 5' RACE reads anew with MiXCR; each CDR3 protein has one entry. This sample has some 240,000 distinct CDR3 sequences, with more than 20% found just once. This sample was taken from a study of CD8 T cells in ankylosing spondylitis. V shed 3 bases and J shed 11 bases, with 14 bases lying between them. Germline values: CDR1 SGHTA, CDR2 FQGNSA. The CDR3 loop spans 13 amino acids. The clonotype comes from a male donor with ankylosing spondylitis or in good health (not recorded which). V usage is TRBV7-2 and J usage is TRBJ2-1; weak D call: TRBD2 (7 bases). The sequenced sample consisted of blood, either unsorted or a sorted T cell fraction (not recorded which). The CDR3 loop is CASSLASGDKQFF. The CDR3 region has the DNA TGTGCCAGCAGCTTGGCAAGCGGGGACAAGCAGTTCTTC. The full variable domain, completed using reference TRBV7-2 and TRBJ2-1, is GAGVSQSPSNKVTEKGKDVELRCDPISGHTALYWYRQSLGQGLEFLIYFQGNSAPDKSGLPSDRFSAERTGGSVSTLTIQRTQQEDSAVYLCASSLASGDKQFFGPGTRLTVL.